This T cell receptor (beta chain) was profiled in a study of T cell changes during pregnancy in multiple sclerosis. Assay used: immunoSEQ multiplex PCR; TCRdb lists only in-frame clones, some missing. The repertoire holds 55,000 to 85,000 clones, with around 90% as singletons. This CDR3 has 13 residues. The J segment lost 5 bases and the V segment lost 4 bases, leaving 5 bases of the junction unmatched. Germline values: CDR1 SGHNT, CDR2 YYREEE (reference sequence). This sequence was found in a female donor with multiple sclerosis, enrolled in a pregnancy study. Here the sequenced sample was CD4+ T cells from peripheral blood mononuclear cells, taken after pregnancy. The V and J genes are TRBV5-4 and TRBJ2-7; 8 positions agree with TRBD1. The CDR3 sequence: CASSTDRANEQYF. The CDR3 bases are TGTGCCAGCAGCACGGACAGGGCAAACGAGCAGTACTTC.